This T cell receptor (beta chain) originates from a study of cytomegalovirus exposure and HLA in healthy donors. Findings of the study overall: Association of a missense DCLRE1C variant with TCR beta V- and J-gene trimming was reported in a later analysis. Earlier findings revealed that most TCR beta V segments proved productive either about 87% or about 30% of the time.

PCR amplification relied on 60 Vbeta primers (plus 13 Jbeta primers). The table came from immunoSEQ multiplex PCR; TCRdb's copy has only in-frame clones and leaves some out. Of 85,000 to 90,000 clones listed, 85% are singletons. Concerning this clone itself: No antigen is known for it.

Sequencing was carried out using PBMCs. This TCR derives from a man in his forties in good health and CMV-seropositive.

CDR3 amino acids: CASSSTDTIYF. DNA of the CDR3: TGTGCCAGCAGCTCCACAGACACCATATATTTT. This chain joins TRBV7-9 and TRBJ1-3, with unresolved D. Deletions cut 4 bases from V and 8 bases from J, with 6 bases between. The CDR3 spans 11 residues. The germline gives CDR1 SEHNR, CDR2 FQNEAQ (reference sequence).